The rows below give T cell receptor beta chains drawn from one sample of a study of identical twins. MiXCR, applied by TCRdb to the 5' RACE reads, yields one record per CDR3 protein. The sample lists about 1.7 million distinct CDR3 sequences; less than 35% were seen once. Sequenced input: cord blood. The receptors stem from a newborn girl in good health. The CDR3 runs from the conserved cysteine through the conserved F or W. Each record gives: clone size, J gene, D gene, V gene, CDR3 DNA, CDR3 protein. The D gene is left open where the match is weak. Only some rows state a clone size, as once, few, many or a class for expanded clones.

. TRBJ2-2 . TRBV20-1 TGCAGTGCAGACCGGGGGACATTAGGCGGGGAGCTGTTTTTT CSADRGTLGGELFF
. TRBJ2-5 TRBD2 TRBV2 TGTGCCAGCAGAGCTGGACTAGCGGGGACCCAGTACTTC CASRAGLAGTQYF
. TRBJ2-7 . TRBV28 TGTGCCAGCAGTTTTCCTAGGGCTAGCAAAGCCTACGAGCAGTACTTC CASSFPRASKAYEQYF
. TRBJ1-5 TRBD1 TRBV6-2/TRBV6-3 TGTGCCAGCAGATTCCTCGGACAGGGAGGACTTAGCAATCAGCCCCAGCATTTT CASRFLGQGGLSNQPQHF
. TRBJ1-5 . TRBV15 TGTGCCACCAGCAGAGAGGGACTTAGCAATCAGCCCCAGCATTTT CATSREGLSNQPQHF
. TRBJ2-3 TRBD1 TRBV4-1 TGCGCCAGCAGAAGAGGACAGGGTGGAGTTACTAGCACAGATACGCAGTATTTT CASRRGQGGVTSTDTQYF
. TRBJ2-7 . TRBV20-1 TGCAGTGCTACCCTCCGACGATCCCCCTACGAGCAGTACTTC CSATLRRSPYEQYF
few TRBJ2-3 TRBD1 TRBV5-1 TGCGCCAGCAGCTTGGTGCCACAGGGGACATTCACAGATACGCAGTATTTT CASSLVPQGTFTDTQYF
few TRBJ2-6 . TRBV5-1 TGCGCCAGCAGCTTGGTCGGAGGGGGCGCTGGGGCCAACGTCCTGACTTTC CASSLVGGGAGANVLTF
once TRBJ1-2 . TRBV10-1 TGCGCCAGCAGTGAGGAGAGCCACTATGGCTACACCTTC CASSEESHYGYTF
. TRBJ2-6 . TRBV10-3 TGTGCCATCAGCGACCCCGGGACAGGGGCCAACGTCCTGACTTTC CAISDPGTGANVLTF
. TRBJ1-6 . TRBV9 TGTGCCAGCAGCGTAGGACAGTTTAATTCACCCCTCCACTTT CASSVGQFNSPLHF
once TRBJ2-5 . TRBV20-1 TGCAGTGCTAGGGAATCACCGGGAACATCAAAAGAGACCCAGTACTTC CSARESPGTSKETQYF
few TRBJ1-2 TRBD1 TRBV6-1 TGTGCCAGCAGCACAGGGGGTGTCGTTTACTATGGCTACACCTTC CASSTGGVVYYGYTF
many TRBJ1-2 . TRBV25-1 TGTGCCAGCAGTGATGGGGGGGGCTATGGCTACACCTTC CASSDGGGYGYTF
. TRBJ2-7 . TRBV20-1 TGCAGTGCTAGCCTAGTTGACCGGGGGCGGGGGTACGAGCAGTACTTC CSASLVDRGRGYEQYF
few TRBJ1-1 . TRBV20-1 TGCAGTGCTCTTTACGGGCCGATCAACACTGAAGCTTTCTTT CSALYGPINTEAFF
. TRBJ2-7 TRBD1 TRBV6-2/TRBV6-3 TGTGCCAGCAGTTACTCGATATGGAAAACAGGGGCAGGGGGCTACGAGCAGTACTTC CASSYSIWKTGAGGYEQYF
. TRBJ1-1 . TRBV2 TGTGCCAGCAGTGATTGGCAGGGCCCGAACACTGAAGCTTTCTTT CASSDWQGPNTEAFF
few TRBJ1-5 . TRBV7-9 TGTGCCAGCAGCTCCAGCGGCCAGAACTATCAGCCCCAGCATTTT CASSSSGQNYQPQHF
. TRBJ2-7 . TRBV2 TGTGCCAGCAGTGATAAAATTGGCGCCAGAGAGATATCCTACGAGCAGTACTTC CASSDKIGAREISYEQYF
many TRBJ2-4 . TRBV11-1 TGTGCCAGCAGCCCGACAGCCACAAACATTCAGTACTTC CASSPTATNIQYF
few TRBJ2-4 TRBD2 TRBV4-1 TGCGCCAGCAGCCCGACTAGCGGGGGGAAAAACATTCAGTACTTC CASSPTSGGKNIQYF
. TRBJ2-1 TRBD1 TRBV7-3 TGTGCCAGCAGCTTCCGGGACAGGGTCGACAATGAGCAGTTCTTC CASSFRDRVDNEQFF
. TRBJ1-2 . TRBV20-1 TGCAGTGCTAGAGACAGGACAGTAGACTATGGCTACACCTTC CSARDRTVDYGYTF
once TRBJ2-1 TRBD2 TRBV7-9 TGTGCCAGCAGCCTTAGCGGGGGGCCGCTCAATGAGCAGTTCTTC CASSLSGGPLNEQFF
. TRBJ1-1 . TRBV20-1 TGCAGTGCTAGAGATGGAAAGTTGAACACTGAAGCTTTCTTT CSARDGKLNTEAFF
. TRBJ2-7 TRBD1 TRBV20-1 TGCAGTGCTAGAGGGGACAGGGGGAACTACGAGCAGTACTTC CSARGDRGNYEQYF
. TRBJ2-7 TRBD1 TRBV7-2 TGTGCCAGCGGCTACAGCGCAGGGGGTATGAAAAACGAGCAGTACTTC CASGYSAGGMKNEQYF
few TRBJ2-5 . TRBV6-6 TGTGCCAGCAGTTACCTGGGGGCGGAGACCCAGTACTTC CASSYLGAETQYF
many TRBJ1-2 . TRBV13 TGTGCCAGCAGCTTTGGTGACTATGGCTACACCTTC CASSFGDYGYTF
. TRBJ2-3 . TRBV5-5 TGTGCCAGCAGCTTGGTTCTAGCGTACACAGATACGCAGTATTTT CASSLVLAYTDTQYF
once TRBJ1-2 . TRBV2 TGTGCCAGCAGTGTGGGGACTTTCTATGGCTACACCTTC CASSVGTFYGYTF
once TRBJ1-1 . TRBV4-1 TGCGCCAGCAGCCAATCTGTTTGGCTGGGTGAAGCTTTCTTT CASSQSVWLGEAFF
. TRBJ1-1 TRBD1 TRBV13 TGTGCCAGCAGCCCCAGGGGACAGGGGGCCACTGAAGCTTTCTTT CASSPRGQGATEAFF
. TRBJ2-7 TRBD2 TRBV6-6 TGTGCCAGCAGTTACTTGGCTAGCGGGAGCAGGGACAAGCAGTACTTC CASSYLASGSRDKQYF
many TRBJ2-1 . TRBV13 TGTGCCAGCAGCTTAGTCCAGACCAATGAGCAGTTCTTC CASSLVQTNEQFF
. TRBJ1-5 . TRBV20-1 TGCAGTGCTAGTGAGGACGGAAATCAGCCCCAGCATTTT CSASEDGNQPQHF
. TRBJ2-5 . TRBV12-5 TGTGCTAGTGGTTTGATCCCCGCGGGTCCAGAGACCCAGTACTTC CASGLIPAGPETQYF
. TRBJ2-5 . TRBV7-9 TGTGCCAGCAGCCGCGTGAGTGCTCTCAAGACCCAGTACTTC CASSRVSALKTQYF
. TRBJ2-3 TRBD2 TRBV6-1 TGTGCCAGCAGTGGGCGGGAGGGCCCTCGGTCGCAGTATTTT CASSGREGPRSQYF
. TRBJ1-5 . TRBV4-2 TGTGCCAGCAGCCAAGAAGTGCAGCAGCCCCAGCATTTT CASSQEVQQPQHF
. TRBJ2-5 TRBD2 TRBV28 TGTGCCAGCAGGGGACCGGGGGGAAATGAGCAGTACTTC CASRGPGGNEQYF
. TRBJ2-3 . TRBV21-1 TGTGCCAGCAGCAACGCCCGGCGGACCACAGATACGCAGTATTTT CASSNARRTTDTQYF
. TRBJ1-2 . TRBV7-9 TGTGCCAGCAGGTTACTCATGGGACGGAACTATGGCTACACCTTC CASRLLMGRNYGYTF
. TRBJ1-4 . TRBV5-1 TGCGCCAGCAGCTTGATCTGGGCAACTAATGAAAAACTGTTTTTT CASSLIWATNEKLFF
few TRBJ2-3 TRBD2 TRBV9 TGTGCCAGCAGCGTAGCTACTAGCGGGAGGACAGATACGCAGTATTTT CASSVATSGRTDTQYF
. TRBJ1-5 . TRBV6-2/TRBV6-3 TGTGCCAGCCAACTTAATAGCAATCAGCCCCAGCATTTT CASQLNSNQPQHF
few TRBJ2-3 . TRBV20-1 TGCAGTCCCCTAGGGCAGGGAGATACGCAGTATTTT CSPLGQGDTQYF
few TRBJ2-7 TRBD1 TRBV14 TGTGCCAGCAGCCAATTTCAGGGGGCTGGTGAGCAGTACTTC CASSQFQGAGEQYF